The rows below give T cell receptor beta chains drawn from one sample of a study of shared clonotypes between healthy human individuals. Using immunoSEQ multiplex PCR, the repertoire was profiled, and TCRdb retains in-frame clones only, with some absent. This sample has more than 550,000 clones, with roughly 72% found just once. Sample: memory CD4+ T cells sorted from blood. The receptors here all came from a woman aged 25 to 39 in good health. Each CDR3 is given with its conserved first and last residue. A D gene is named only where the DNA matches it firmly. Where a row states a size, it is once, few, many or the class of an expanded clone; other rows omit it.

clone size: NA; V gene: TRBV28; D gene: NA; J gene: TRBJ1-4; CDR3 DNA: TGTGCCAGCAGCGGGGGTACAACTAATGAAAAACTGTTTTTT; CDR3 protein: CASSGGTTNEKLFF
clone size: NA; V gene: TRBV7-8; D gene: NA; J gene: TRBJ1-5; CDR3 DNA: TGTGCCAGGATCTCACCCGGGATTAATCCACAGGGCCAGCATTTT; CDR3 protein: CARISPGINPQGQHF
clone size: few; V gene: TRBV7-3; D gene: TRBD1; J gene: TRBJ2-1; CDR3 DNA: TGTGCCAGCAGCAAGGACAGGGCGAGGTACAATGAGCAGTTCTTC; CDR3 protein: CASSKDRARYNEQFF
clone size: NA; V gene: TRBV5-1; D gene: NA; J gene: TRBJ1-4; CDR3 DNA: TGCGCCAGCAGCTTGGAAACAGGGATTAATGAAAAACTGTTTTTT; CDR3 protein: CASSLETGINEKLFF
clone size: NA; V gene: TRBV7-9; D gene: NA; J gene: TRBJ1-1; CDR3 DNA: TGTGCCGGACAGTGGAACACTGAAGCTTTCTTT; CDR3 protein: CAGQWNTEAFF
clone size: NA; V gene: TRBV4-3; D gene: NA; J gene: TRBJ2-7; CDR3 DNA: TGCGCCAGCAGCCAAGATGGGCCCCGGTACTTC; CDR3 protein: CASSQDGPRYF
clone size: NA; V gene: TRBV6-1; D gene: NA; J gene: TRBJ2-1; CDR3 DNA: TGTGCCAGCAGTGCGGGACTCTTAAATGAGCAGTTCTTC; CDR3 protein: CASSAGLLNEQFF
clone size: NA; V gene: TRBV2; D gene: NA; J gene: TRBJ2-7; CDR3 DNA: TGTGCCAGCCATCCGGTGGGGTACTACGAGCAGTACTTC; CDR3 protein: CASHPVGYYEQYF
clone size: NA; V gene: TRBV27; D gene: NA; J gene: TRBJ2-2; CDR3 DNA: TGTGCCAGCAGTTTGGGGGTCTGGACCGGGGAGCTGTTTTTT; CDR3 protein: CASSLGVWTGELFF
clone size: NA; V gene: TRBV7-7; D gene: NA; J gene: TRBJ2-3; CDR3 DNA: TGTGCCAGCAGCCAGTCCACTAACACAGATACGCAGTATTTT; CDR3 protein: CASSQSTNTDTQYF
clone size: NA; V gene: TRBV6-1; D gene: NA; J gene: TRBJ1-1; CDR3 DNA: TGTGCCAGCAGTGAAAGCGGCAGGGGCCAGAGGAACACTGAAGCTTTCTTT; CDR3 protein: CASSESGRGQRNTEAFF
clone size: NA; V gene: TRBV28; D gene: TRBD2; J gene: TRBJ2-7; CDR3 DNA: TGTGCCAGCAGTTTGGGACTAGCGGCCGAGCAGTACTTC; CDR3 protein: CASSLGLAAEQYF
clone size: NA; V gene: TRBV5-1; D gene: NA; J gene: TRBJ1-5; CDR3 DNA: TGCGCCAGCAGCTTTGCCGGGGGGGGCAATCAGCCCCAGCATTTT; CDR3 protein: CASSFAGGGNQPQHF
clone size: NA; V gene: TRBV19; D gene: TRBD1; J gene: TRBJ1-5; CDR3 DNA: TGTGCCAGTAGTATACAGGGGGGGCCGGATCAGCCCCAGCATTTT; CDR3 protein: CASSIQGGPDQPQHF
clone size: NA; V gene: TRBV19; D gene: NA; J gene: TRBJ2-1; CDR3 DNA: TGTGCCAGTAGTATAGCAGGGTCAAATGAGCAGTTCTTC; CDR3 protein: CASSIAGSNEQFF
clone size: NA; V gene: TRBV7-9; D gene: NA; J gene: TRBJ2-7; CDR3 DNA: TGTGCCAGCAGCTTAGTTATGGGACTGAGCTCCTACGAGCAGTACTTC; CDR3 protein: CASSLVMGLSSYEQYF
clone size: NA; V gene: TRBV6-6; D gene: NA; J gene: TRBJ1-1; CDR3 DNA: TGTGCCAGCAGTTACAGCACTGAAGCTTTCTTT; CDR3 protein: CASSYSTEAFF
clone size: NA; V gene: TRBV18; D gene: NA; J gene: TRBJ2-1; CDR3 DNA: TGTGCCAGCTCACCAAGCGGACCGAAGGAGCAGTTCTTC; CDR3 protein: CASSPSGPKEQFF
clone size: few; V gene: TRBV6-1; D gene: NA; J gene: TRBJ1-5; CDR3 DNA: TGTGCCAGCAGTGAAAGGGCAGGGGAGAATCAGCCCCAGCATTTT; CDR3 protein: CASSERAGENQPQHF
clone size: few; V gene: TRBV30; D gene: NA; J gene: TRBJ2-6; CDR3 DNA: TGTGCCTGGAGTGTACTTGAGACCGGGGCCAACGTCCTGACTTTC; CDR3 protein: CAWSVLETGANVLTF
clone size: NA; V gene: TRBV19; D gene: NA; J gene: TRBJ1-5; CDR3 DNA: TGTGCCAGTACTACATCCTGGATGTGCAGGTATGGCAATCAGCCCCAGCATTTT; CDR3 protein: CASTTSWMCRYGNQPQHF
clone size: few; V gene: TRBV6-5; D gene: NA; J gene: TRBJ2-6; CDR3 DNA: TGTGCCAGCAGACGAATCTCTGGGGCCAACGTCCTGACTTTC; CDR3 protein: CASRRISGANVLTF
clone size: NA; V gene: TRBV19; D gene: NA; J gene: TRBJ2-1; CDR3 DNA: TGTGCCAGTAGTATGGGGAATAGGGGCAGCAGCTCCTACAATGAGCAGTTCTTC; CDR3 protein: CASSMGNRGSSSYNEQFF
clone size: NA; V gene: TRBV19; D gene: TRBD1; J gene: TRBJ1-1; CDR3 DNA: TGTGCCAGTAGTATCAGGGGGCAGAACACTGAAGCTTTCTTT; CDR3 protein: CASSIRGQNTEAFF
clone size: few; V gene: TRBV5-4; D gene: TRBD2; J gene: TRBJ2-1; CDR3 DNA: TGTGCCAGCAGCTTTGGGTTTGCTAGCGGGAACTACAATGAGCAGTTCTTC; CDR3 protein: CASSFGFASGNYNEQFF
clone size: NA; V gene: TRBV18; D gene: NA; J gene: TRBJ2-1; CDR3 DNA: TGTGCCAGCTCACGGGATAGCTCCTACAATGAGCAGTTCTTC; CDR3 protein: CASSRDSSYNEQFF
clone size: NA; V gene: TRBV9; D gene: NA; J gene: TRBJ1-4; CDR3 DNA: TGTGCCAGCAGCGCCCAGGGATTGACTAATGAAAAACTGTTTTTT; CDR3 protein: CASSAQGLTNEKLFF
clone size: NA; V gene: TRBV29-1; D gene: TRBD2; J gene: TRBJ2-5; CDR3 DNA: TGCAGCACCACACCAGCGGGAGTCGGGGAGACCCAGTACTTC; CDR3 protein: CSTTPAGVGETQYF
clone size: NA; V gene: TRBV7-2; D gene: TRBD2; J gene: TRBJ2-2; CDR3 DNA: TGTGCCAGCAGCCGCGGGACTAGCGCCACCGGGGAGCTGTTTTTT; CDR3 protein: CASSRGTSATGELFF
clone size: NA; V gene: TRBV5-4; D gene: NA; J gene: TRBJ1-4; CDR3 DNA: TGTGCCAGCAGCTTGGAAGCCCGGGGGGCTAATGAAAAACTGTTTTTT; CDR3 protein: CASSLEARGANEKLFF
clone size: NA; V gene: TRBV7-6; D gene: TRBD2; J gene: TRBJ2-2; CDR3 DNA: TGTGCCAGCAGCTTGTGGGCGGGAGGAAACACCGGGGAGCTGTTTTTT; CDR3 protein: CASSLWAGGNTGELFF
clone size: few; V gene: TRBV19; D gene: NA; J gene: TRBJ1-1; CDR3 DNA: TGTGCCAGTAGTATCGGGTTGGGGGTGCCTGAAGCTTTCTTT; CDR3 protein: CASSIGLGVPEAFF
clone size: NA; V gene: TRBV29-1; D gene: NA; J gene: TRBJ1-4; CDR3 DNA: TGCAGCGTCATCCCCCGGGAACCTAATGAAAAACTGTTTTTT; CDR3 protein: CSVIPREPNEKLFF
clone size: NA; V gene: TRBV30; D gene: NA; J gene: TRBJ1-3; CDR3 DNA: TGTGCCTGGAGTGTACAGGGCCCATTTTCTGGAAACACCATATATTTT; CDR3 protein: CAWSVQGPFSGNTIYF
clone size: NA; V gene: TRBV7-6; D gene: NA; J gene: TRBJ2-1; CDR3 DNA: TGTGCCAGCAGCTCCGGACTGAGCTCCTACAATGAGCAGTTCTTC; CDR3 protein: CASSSGLSSYNEQFF